The T cell receptor beta chain described here comes from a study of blood T cells in healthy people across ages. The CDR3 loop spans 13 amino acids. The germline CDR1 and CDR2 sequences are SGHRS and YFSETQ. Trimming removed 0 bases from V and 3 bases from J, with 6 bases in between. Primers used in a second PCR of about 6 to 11 cycles were a sample-barcoded 5' primer and a J-beta primer mix. A 12-random-nucleotide template-switch adaptor tagged each cDNA molecule. Via MiXCR, TCRdb re-called the 5' RACE reads, giving one row per CDR3 protein. The sample has 600,000 to 850,000 distinct CDR3 sequences, around 25% seen once. This clonotype was counted only a few times. This sample also belongs to another study, concerning T cells of mothers and their children.

The chain joins TRBV5-1 to TRBJ2-5, with D uncertain. The TCR was taken from a boy between 10 and 17 years old in good health. The material sequenced was blood. CDR3: CASSLVDKETQYF. CDR3 bases: TGCGCCAGCAGCTTGGTCGATAAAGAGACCCAGTACTTC.